This TCR beta chain was obtained from a study of cytomegalovirus exposure and HLA in healthy donors. Study-level points and caveats: Associated with HLA alleles at 0.05 false discovery rate in a later analysis were 17,000 or so TCR beta sequences. An analysis done earlier found most TCR beta V segments productive about 90% or about 30% of the time.

The CDR3 contains 15 residues. V was clipped by 5 bases and J by 4 bases, with 17 bases between them. CDR1 SEHNR and CDR2 FQNEAQ come from the germline V gene (reference sequence). The PCR used 60 Vbeta and 13 Jbeta primers. The table came from immunoSEQ multiplex PCR; TCRdb's copy has only in-frame clones and leaves some out. The profile shows approximately 100,000 clones, around 77% of them singletons. About this clone: As yet, its antigen is unknown.

The chain joins TRBV7-9 to TRBJ1-2, with a tentative D call TRBD1 (5 bases). Input material: PBMCs. The receptor was derived from a man between 35 and 55 years old in good health and CMV-seropositive. The CDR3 region is CASSAQGVGVYGYTF. Here the CDR3 DNA reads TGTGCCAGCAGCGCCCAAGGCGTAGGGGTCTATGGCTACACCTTC.